These T cell receptor beta chains were read from a single sample in a study of cytomegalovirus exposure and HLA in healthy donors. Libraries were prepared by immunoSEQ multiplex PCR; TCRdb keeps only in-frame clonotypes and omits some of them. The profile covers around 150,000 clones, with roughly three quarters appearing a single time and 2.2% taken by the ten largest. The specimen sequenced was PBMCs. The origin of the receptors is a man aged 25-45 years in good health and CMV-seronegative. Both conserved end residues are part of each CDR3. Fields, in order: D gene, V gene, J gene, clone size, CDR3 DNA, CDR3 protein. The D gene is left open where the match is weak. Rows may omit the clone size; those that give it use once, few, many or a size class.

D gene: TRBD2; V gene: TRBV7-7; J gene: TRBJ2-5; clone size: -; CDR3 DNA: TGTGCCAGCAGCCTAGGGACGGGGAGGGCCCAGTACTTC; CDR3 protein: CASSLGTGRAQYF
D gene: TRBD2; V gene: TRBV18; J gene: TRBJ2-5; clone size: once; CDR3 DNA: TGTGCCAGCTCACCATTTGGGGGAGGGCCGAAGACCCAGTACTTC; CDR3 protein: CASSPFGGGPKTQYF
D gene: TRBD2; V gene: TRBV11-2; J gene: TRBJ2-7; clone size: -; CDR3 DNA: TGTGCCAGCAGCTTAGGGGGCGGGAGAGAGCAGTACTTC; CDR3 protein: CASSLGGGREQYF
D gene: -; V gene: TRBV19; J gene: TRBJ2-1; clone size: -; CDR3 DNA: TGTGCCATTGAGTCGGGGTCCTACAATGAGCAGTTCTTC; CDR3 protein: CAIESGSYNEQFF
D gene: TRBD1; V gene: TRBV9; J gene: TRBJ1-2; clone size: -; CDR3 DNA: TGTGCCAGCAGCGACCACCGGGACAGGGGGCGCAGCTATGGCTACACCTTC; CDR3 protein: CASSDHRDRGRSYGYTF
D gene: TRBD2; V gene: TRBV28; J gene: TRBJ2-7; clone size: -; CDR3 DNA: TGTGCCAGCAGTTTATCTCTAGCGGGAGTGTACGAGCAGTACTTC; CDR3 protein: CASSLSLAGVYEQYF
D gene: -; V gene: TRBV28; J gene: TRBJ2-7; clone size: -; CDR3 DNA: TGTGCCAGCAGCCTAGGACTTTACGAGCAGTACTTC; CDR3 protein: CASSLGLYEQYF
D gene: TRBD2; V gene: TRBV5-1; J gene: TRBJ2-7; clone size: -; CDR3 DNA: TGCGCCAGCAGCTTGGTGGGGACTAGCGGAGGATACGAGCAGTACTTC; CDR3 protein: CASSLVGTSGGYEQYF
D gene: -; V gene: TRBV7-9; J gene: TRBJ2-7; clone size: -; CDR3 DNA: TGTGCCAGCAGCTTAAGTTGGGGCGAGACCGAGCAGTACTTC; CDR3 protein: CASSLSWGETEQYF
D gene: TRBD2; V gene: TRBV18; J gene: TRBJ2-5; clone size: -; CDR3 DNA: TGTGCCAGCTCACCCCGGACTAGCGGGAGTGAGACCCAGTACTTC; CDR3 protein: CASSPRTSGSETQYF
D gene: -; V gene: TRBV4-1; J gene: TRBJ2-1; clone size: -; CDR3 DNA: TGCGCCAGCAGCCAAGAGTCCGCTAGCGCCTCCTACAATGAGCAGTTCTTC; CDR3 protein: CASSQESASASYNEQFF
D gene: -; V gene: TRBV5-1; J gene: TRBJ2-1; clone size: once; CDR3 DNA: TGCGCCAGCAGCTTCGACTACATTGAGCAGTTCTTC; CDR3 protein: CASSFDYIEQFF
D gene: TRBD1; V gene: TRBV5-4; J gene: TRBJ1-1; clone size: -; CDR3 DNA: TGTGCCAGCAGCATAAAACAGGGGGTGGCTGAAGCTTTCTTT; CDR3 protein: CASSIKQGVAEAFF
D gene: -; V gene: TRBV4-1; J gene: TRBJ2-2; clone size: -; CDR3 DNA: TGCGCCAGCAGCCTACACGAAACCGCCGGGGAGCTGTTTTTT; CDR3 protein: CASSLHETAGELFF
D gene: -; V gene: TRBV28; J gene: TRBJ2-7; clone size: few; CDR3 DNA: TGTGCCAGCTTCTCGTTCCTCTCCTACGAGCAGTACTTC; CDR3 protein: CASFSFLSYEQYF
D gene: TRBD1; V gene: TRBV28; J gene: TRBJ2-7; clone size: -; CDR3 DNA: TGTGCCAGCAGTTTGATCCAGGGGGCCTACGAGCAGTACTTC; CDR3 protein: CASSLIQGAYEQYF
D gene: -; V gene: TRBV7-9; J gene: TRBJ2-3; clone size: -; CDR3 DNA: TGTGCCAGCAGCCCGGACTCGAACACAGATACGCAGTATTTT; CDR3 protein: CASSPDSNTDTQYF
D gene: TRBD1; V gene: TRBV13; J gene: TRBJ1-1; clone size: -; CDR3 DNA: TGTGCCAGCAGCTCCCCGACCGACAGGGTAGGCACTGAAGCTTTCTTT; CDR3 protein: CASSSPTDRVGTEAFF
D gene: -; V gene: TRBV5-5; J gene: TRBJ2-1; clone size: -; CDR3 DNA: TGTGCCAGCAGCCTACGAACTTTCTCCTACAATGAGCAGTTCTTC; CDR3 protein: CASSLRTFSYNEQFF
D gene: -; V gene: TRBV7-6; J gene: TRBJ1-1; clone size: -; CDR3 DNA: TGTGCCAGCAGCGCGGACAGTTTGAACACTGAAGCTTTCTTT; CDR3 protein: CASSADSLNTEAFF
D gene: TRBD1; V gene: TRBV9; J gene: TRBJ2-7; clone size: -; CDR3 DNA: TGTGCCAGCGCTGTCGGGGACAGCCCCTACGAGCAGTACTTC; CDR3 protein: CASAVGDSPYEQYF
D gene: -; V gene: TRBV6-1; J gene: TRBJ2-7; clone size: -; CDR3 DNA: TGTGCCAGCAGTGAGCAGGGGAGTGGTCGCTACGAGCAGTACTTC; CDR3 protein: CASSEQGSGRYEQYF
D gene: -; V gene: TRBV9; J gene: TRBJ2-1; clone size: -; CDR3 DNA: TGTGCCAGCAGCGTAGGGGACAACTACAATGAGCAGTTCTTC; CDR3 protein: CASSVGDNYNEQFF
D gene: -; V gene: TRBV14; J gene: TRBJ1-6; clone size: -; CDR3 DNA: TGTGCCAGCAGCCCCGGCGAGGGTCGGTCACCCCTCCACTTT; CDR3 protein: CASSPGEGRSPLHF
D gene: TRBD1; V gene: TRBV29-1; J gene: TRBJ1-2; clone size: -; CDR3 DNA: TGCAGCGTTGAACCCCCGGGACAGAACTATGGCTACACCTTC; CDR3 protein: CSVEPPGQNYGYTF
D gene: -; V gene: TRBV7-2; J gene: TRBJ1-5; clone size: -; CDR3 DNA: TGTGCCAGCAGCTCCCTCAATCAGCCCCAGCATTTT; CDR3 protein: CASSSLNQPQHF
D gene: TRBD1; V gene: TRBV6-6; J gene: TRBJ1-1; clone size: -; CDR3 DNA: TGTGCCAGCAGTCAGGACAGGGGACAAGCTTTCTTT; CDR3 protein: CASSQDRGQAFF
D gene: TRBD1; V gene: TRBV28; J gene: TRBJ2-7; clone size: few; CDR3 DNA: TGTGCCAGCAGTTCAGCGGGGACAGGGCTTTACGAGCAGTACTTC; CDR3 protein: CASSSAGTGLYEQYF
D gene: TRBD2; V gene: TRBV20-1; J gene: TRBJ2-3; clone size: -; CDR3 DNA: TGCAGTGCTAGGGGACTAGTAACGCAGTATTTT; CDR3 protein: CSARGLVTQYF
D gene: TRBD2; V gene: TRBV18; J gene: TRBJ2-3; clone size: -; CDR3 DNA: TGTGCCAGCTCACCAAAGACTAGCGGGAGAAGGACAGATACGCAGTATTTT; CDR3 protein: CASSPKTSGRRTDTQYF
D gene: TRBD2; V gene: TRBV13; J gene: TRBJ2-1; clone size: -; CDR3 DNA: TGTGCCAGCAGCAGAGGGACTAGCGGAGGTCGGGAGCAGTTCTTC; CDR3 protein: CASSRGTSGGREQFF
D gene: -; V gene: TRBV5-4; J gene: TRBJ2-1; clone size: few; CDR3 DNA: TGTGCCAGCAGCTTGGCTAGCCAAGATCCCCTCTTC; CDR3 protein: CASSLASQDPLF
D gene: TRBD1; V gene: TRBV15; J gene: TRBJ1-4; clone size: -; CDR3 DNA: TGTGCCACCAGCAGGGGCGACAGGGATAATGAAAAACTGTTTTTT; CDR3 protein: CATSRGDRDNEKLFF
D gene: -; V gene: TRBV28; J gene: TRBJ1-2; clone size: -; CDR3 DNA: TGTGCCAGCACCCGTCAGGTGGACTATGGCTACACCTTC; CDR3 protein: CASTRQVDYGYTF
D gene: TRBD1; V gene: TRBV5-1; J gene: TRBJ1-3; clone size: -; CDR3 DNA: TGCGCCAGCAGTTCTTCCGGTGGGACAGAGTCTGGAAACACCATATATTTT; CDR3 protein: CASSSSGGTESGNTIYF
D gene: TRBD2; V gene: TRBV28; J gene: TRBJ2-5; clone size: -; CDR3 DNA: TGTGCCAGCAGGGGACTAGCGGGAGTTCAGACCCAGTACTTC; CDR3 protein: CASRGLAGVQTQYF
D gene: -; V gene: TRBV7-2; J gene: TRBJ2-5; clone size: -; CDR3 DNA: TGTGCCAGCAGCCTAGAATTACAAGAGACCCAGTACTTC; CDR3 protein: CASSLELQETQYF
D gene: -; V gene: TRBV7-2; J gene: TRBJ2-7; clone size: -; CDR3 DNA: TGTGCCAGCAGCGTACAGGGCGAGGTTGGCGAGCAGTACTTC; CDR3 protein: CASSVQGEVGEQYF
D gene: -; V gene: TRBV28; J gene: TRBJ1-4; clone size: few; CDR3 DNA: TGTGCCAGCAGTTTACGTGAAAAACTGTTTTTT; CDR3 protein: CASSLREKLFF
D gene: -; V gene: TRBV29-1; J gene: TRBJ2-1; clone size: -; CDR3 DNA: TGCAGCGTGGAGGGTCGCGGCCCCTACAATGAGCAGTTCTTC; CDR3 protein: CSVEGRGPYNEQFF
D gene: -; V gene: TRBV7-9; J gene: TRBJ2-1; clone size: -; CDR3 DNA: TGTGCCAGCAGCTTTAGTCGTGAGCAGTTCTTC; CDR3 protein: CASSFSREQFF
D gene: TRBD1; V gene: TRBV5-1; J gene: TRBJ2-7; clone size: -; CDR3 DNA: TGCGCCAGCAGCACCGCGGACAGGGGGCTGGCCTACGAGCAGTACTTC; CDR3 protein: CASSTADRGLAYEQYF
D gene: -; V gene: TRBV29-1; J gene: TRBJ1-1; clone size: -; CDR3 DNA: TGCAGCGCCGTCAGGGGAATGAACACTGAAGCTTTCTTT; CDR3 protein: CSAVRGMNTEAFF
D gene: -; V gene: TRBV7-2; J gene: TRBJ2-1; clone size: -; CDR3 DNA: TGTGCCAGCAGCTTATATACAGGTCGGAATGAGCAGTTCTTC; CDR3 protein: CASSLYTGRNEQFF
D gene: -; V gene: TRBV5-4; J gene: TRBJ2-1; clone size: -; CDR3 DNA: TGTGCCAGCAGTCCTCGCTTCGAATCGAGCTCCTACAATGAGCAGTTCTTC; CDR3 protein: CASSPRFESSSYNEQFF
D gene: TRBD2; V gene: TRBV2; J gene: TRBJ2-2; clone size: -; CDR3 DNA: TGTGCCAGCAGTGATACTAGCGGGACGAACACCGGGGAGCTGTTTTTT; CDR3 protein: CASSDTSGTNTGELFF
D gene: TRBD2; V gene: TRBV10-3; J gene: TRBJ2-7; clone size: -; CDR3 DNA: TGTGCCATCAGGGAGACTAGCGGGAGACTCTCCGAGCAGTACTTC; CDR3 protein: CAIRETSGRLSEQYF
D gene: -; V gene: TRBV29-1; J gene: TRBJ2-7; clone size: -; CDR3 DNA: TGCAGCGTTGAAACAGGGTGGGAGCAGTACTTC; CDR3 protein: CSVETGWEQYF
D gene: TRBD2; V gene: TRBV5-1; J gene: TRBJ2-1; clone size: -; CDR3 DNA: TGCGCCAGCAGCCCCCGACTAGCGGGAGGCTACAATGAGCAGTTCTTC; CDR3 protein: CASSPRLAGGYNEQFF
D gene: -; V gene: TRBV5-1; J gene: TRBJ2-3; clone size: few; CDR3 DNA: TGCGCCAGCAGCTTGGACAATACGCAGTATTTT; CDR3 protein: CASSLDNTQYF
D gene: -; V gene: TRBV7-9; J gene: TRBJ1-4; clone size: once; CDR3 DNA: TGTGCCAGCAGCCCCCTCCTCTCTAATGAAAAACTGTTTTTT; CDR3 protein: CASSPLLSNEKLFF
D gene: TRBD2; V gene: TRBV19; J gene: TRBJ2-7; clone size: -; CDR3 DNA: TGTGCCAGTAGTACCTACTTGCTAGCGGGAGGTAACTACGAGCAGTACTTC; CDR3 protein: CASSTYLLAGGNYEQYF
D gene: -; V gene: TRBV6-5; J gene: TRBJ1-1; clone size: -; CDR3 DNA: TGTGCCAGCAGTTACAGTCAGGGCGTTTACACTGAAGCTTTCTTT; CDR3 protein: CASSYSQGVYTEAFF
D gene: TRBD1; V gene: TRBV27; J gene: TRBJ1-1; clone size: -; CDR3 DNA: TGTGCCAGCAGTCGTCGACAGGGTGGTATTAACACTGAAGCTTTCTTT; CDR3 protein: CASSRRQGGINTEAFF
D gene: TRBD1; V gene: TRBV19; J gene: TRBJ2-7; clone size: -; CDR3 DNA: TGTGCCAGTAGGAAGACAGGGGGCTACGAGCAGTACTTC; CDR3 protein: CASRKTGGYEQYF
D gene: TRBD1; V gene: TRBV5-4; J gene: TRBJ2-5; clone size: few; CDR3 DNA: TGTGCCAGCAGCTCCCAGGGGGCAGCGGAGACCCAGTACTTC; CDR3 protein: CASSSQGAAETQYF
D gene: -; V gene: TRBV9; J gene: TRBJ2-2; clone size: -; CDR3 DNA: TGTGCCAGCAGCCCGACACCGAACACCGGGGAGCTGTTTTTT; CDR3 protein: CASSPTPNTGELFF